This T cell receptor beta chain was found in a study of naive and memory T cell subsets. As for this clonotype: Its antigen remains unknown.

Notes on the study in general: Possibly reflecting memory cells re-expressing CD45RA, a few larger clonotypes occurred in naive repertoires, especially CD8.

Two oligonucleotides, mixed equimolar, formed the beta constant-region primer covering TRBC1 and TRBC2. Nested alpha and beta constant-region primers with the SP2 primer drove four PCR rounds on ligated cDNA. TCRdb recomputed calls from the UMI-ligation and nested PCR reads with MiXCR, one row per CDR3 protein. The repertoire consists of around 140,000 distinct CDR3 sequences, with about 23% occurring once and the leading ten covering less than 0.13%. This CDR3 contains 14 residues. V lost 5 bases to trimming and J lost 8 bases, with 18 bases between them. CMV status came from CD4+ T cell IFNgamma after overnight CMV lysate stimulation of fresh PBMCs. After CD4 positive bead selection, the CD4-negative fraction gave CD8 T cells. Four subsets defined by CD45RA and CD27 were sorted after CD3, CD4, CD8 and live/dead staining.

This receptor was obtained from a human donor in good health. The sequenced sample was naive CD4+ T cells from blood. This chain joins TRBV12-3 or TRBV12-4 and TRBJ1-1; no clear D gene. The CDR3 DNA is TGTGCCAGCAGTCTGCAGAACGGTCCGGCGGAAGCTTTCTTT. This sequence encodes CASSLQNGPAEAFF.